The 13 T cell receptor beta chains given below trace back to one sample, sequenced in a study of cytomegalovirus exposure and HLA in healthy donors. Sequencing was performed with immunoSEQ multiplex PCR; in TCRdb, only in-frame clones are kept and a portion is missing. The repertoire consists of roughly 250,000 clones, with approximately 84% occurring once and the leading ten covering 1% to 1.5%. The source material was PBMCs. The receptor set was obtained from a woman aged 30 to 39 in good health and CMV-seropositive.

On this clone: The identical CDR3 is also encoded by other nucleotide sequences in the sample. This sequence joins TRBV5-1 and TRBJ1-1; the D gene is possibly TRBD1 (5 bases). Looked up from germline, CDR1 is SGHRS and CDR2 is YFSETQ. The CDR3 has 14 amino acids. Trimming removed 4 bases at V and 4 bases at J, with 14 bases between. CDR3 bases: TGCGCCAGCAGCCTCTCCACGGGGGGCACTGAAGCTTTCTTT. This codes for CASSLSTGGTEAFF.

V gene TRBV4-2 combines with J gene TRBJ2-3, with D possibly being TRBD2 (5 bases). V lost 0 bases and J 0 bases, leaving 10 bases between the germline ends. Germline V gives CDR1 LGHNA, CDR2 YNFKEQ. This CDR3 is built from 16 residues. CDR3 in DNA: TGTGCCAGCAGCCAAGATCGATCGGGAAGCACAGATACGCAGTATTTT. This encodes CASSQDRSGSTDTQYF.

The chain combines TRBV27 with TRBJ1-4; the D gene is possibly TRBD1 (6 bases). CDR1 is MNHEY, CDR2 SMNVEV, per germline (reference sequence). The length of the CDR3 is 14 residues. V was shortened by 6 bases and J by 8 bases, with 16 bases between the two germline ends. This CDR3 is CASRLTGAGEKLFF. The DNA for the CDR3 is TGTGCCAGCAGATTGACAGGAGCAGGGGAAAAACTGTTTTTT.

The V call is TRBV10-3, the J call TRBJ2-7; TRBD2 agrees at 11 bases. Germline V gene sequence: CDR1 ENHRY, CDR2 SYGVKD. V was clipped by 3 bases and J by 3 bases; unmatched bases: 1. This CDR3 contains 14 residues. CDR3 amino acids: CAISEGTSGYEQYF. Here the CDR3 DNA reads TGTGCCATCAGTGAAGGGACTAGCGGCTACGAGCAGTACTTC.

The CDR3 bases are TGTGCCTGGAGCGGACAGGCCGGGAAACGGGCCAACGTCCTGACTTTC. Protein product: CAWSGQAGKRANVLTF. This chain links TRBV30 with TRBJ2-6; 7 nucleotides line up with TRBD1. This CDR3 has 16 residues. The germline CDR1 and CDR2 sequences are GTSNPN and SVGIG (reference sequence). The V segment lost 3 bases and the J segment 5 bases; nucleotides outside the gene matches: 10.

The chain uses TRBV5-6 and TRBJ2-1; 12 positions match TRBD2. Per the germline V gene, CDR1 is SGHDT and CDR2 is YYEEEE. V shed 0 bases and J 2 bases; nucleotides not matched to a gene: 0. The CDR3 loop spans 16 amino acids. The CDR3 DNA follows: TGTGCCAGCAGCTTGGGGACTAGCGGGACCTACAATGAGCAGTTCTTC. Its protein product is CASSLGTSGTYNEQFF.

The V call is TRBV18, the J call TRBJ2-2; 7 bases are a match to TRBD1. The J segment lost 6 bases and the V segment lost 3 bases, leaving 10 bases of the junction unmatched. Per germline, CDR1 KGHSH and CDR2 LQKENI. The CDR3 loop spans 16 amino acids. The CDR3 coding sequence is TGTGCCAGCTCACCTCAACAGAGGGGGCGGGCCGGGGAGCTGTTTTTT. Encoded protein: CASSPQQRGRAGELFF.

V is TRBV18 and J is TRBJ2-7; D might be TRBD2 (5 bases). This CDR3 has 17 amino acids. Trimming shortened V by 0 bases and J by 3 bases, and 18 bases separated the two germline ends. Germline V lookup: CDR1 KGHSH, CDR2 LQKENI. The CDR3 protein is CASSPPVHEGSFYEQYF. CDR3 in DNA: TGTGCCAGCTCACCACCGGTTCACGAGGGATCTTTCTACGAGCAGTACTTC.

The J gene is TRBJ2-7, the V gene TRBV14, with 8 bases lining up with TRBD2. Germline V CDR1 and CDR2: SGHDN, FVKESK. This CDR3 has 16 amino acids. Losses at the gene ends were 2 bases for V and 0 bases for J; bases not matched to a gene: 6. CDR3: CASSQTSGSYSYEQYF. The CDR3 coding sequence is TGTGCCAGCAGCCAAACAAGCGGGAGCTACTCCTACGAGCAGTACTTC.

This chain uses TRBV5-1 with TRBJ2-5; TRBD2 agrees at 7 bases. The CDR3 extends over 15 amino acids. Germline V gives CDR1 SGHRS, CDR2 YFSETQ. The J segment lost 7 bases and the V segment lost 0 bases, leaving 9 bases of the junction unmatched. Here the CDR3 DNA reads TGCGCCAGCAGCTTGGATATGGGGGGGTCGGTGACCCAGTACTTC. Protein sequence: CASSLDMGGSVTQYF.

V gene TRBV15 combines with J gene TRBJ1-5; D is unclear. The CDR3 consists of 16 residues. The V and J ends lost 1 base and 0 bases respectively, with 10 bases between them. The V gene's germline CDR1 is LNHNV and CDR2 YYDKDF (reference sequence). CDR3 in amino acids: CATSRGDTYSNQPQHF. DNA for the CDR3: TGTGCCACCAGCAGAGGAGACACATATAGCAATCAGCCCCAGCATTTT. The whole variable domain, filled in from reference TRBV15 and TRBJ1-5, reads DAMVIQNPRYQVTQFGKPVTLSCSQTLNHNVMYWYQQKSSQAPKLLFHYYDKDFNNEADTPDNFQSRRPNTSFCFLDIRSPGLGDTAMYLCATSRGDTYSNQPQHFGDGTRLSIL.

V gene TRBV11-2 combines with J gene TRBJ2-3, with 10 bases that match TRBD2. Germline CDR1 and CDR2: SGHAT and FQNNGV. CDR3 size: 18 residues. Trimming removed 3 bases from V and 0 bases from J; junction bases left unmatched: 9. The CDR3 sequence is CASSFASGSDTSTDTQYF. CDR3 in DNA: TGTGCCAGCAGCTTCGCTAGCGGGAGCGATACTAGCACAGATACGCAGTATTTT.

The V call is TRBV4-2, the J call TRBJ1-1, with a tentative D call TRBD1 (5 bases). Germline V lookup: CDR1 LGHNA, CDR2 YNFKEQ. This CDR3 region has 11 residues. V lost 1 base to trimming and J lost 8 bases, with 5 bases between them. CDR3 sequence: CASSQGGEAFF. CDR3 bases: TGTGCCAGCAGCCAAGGGGGCGAAGCTTTCTTT.